Listed below are T cell receptor beta chains from one sample, sequenced in a study of T cells after yellow fever vaccination. TCRdb itself ran the 5' RACE reads through MiXCR, one entry per CDR3 protein. The table includes about 360,000 distinct CDR3 sequences, 6.2% detected once. The specimen comprised PBMCs, sampled 5 days after the yellow fever booster vaccination. The receptor source for this set is a man aged 25 to 40 who received the YFV17D yellow fever vaccine. CDR3s include the opening cysteine and the closing phenylalanine or tryptophan. D genes are given only for firm matches. Some rows mark clone size as missing; the rest say once, few, many or name a class of expanded clone.

CDR3 length,D gene,clone size,V gene,J gene,CDR3 DNA,CDR3 protein
17,NA,many,TRBV20-1,TRBJ2-2,TGCAGTGCTAGAGATCCCCGGAAGGGGCTGGACACCGGGGAGCTGTTTTTT,CSARDPRKGLDTGELFF
17,TRBD1,many,TRBV4-3,TRBJ2-7,TGCGCCAGCAGCCAGGGGGTTCCGGGACAGGGAACCTACGAGCAGTACTTC,CASSQGVPGQGTYEQYF
15,TRBD2,few,TRBV27,TRBJ2-5,TGTGCCAGCAGTAAGGGACTAGCGGGAGTTGAGACCCAGTACTTC,CASSKGLAGVETQYF
18,TRBD2,few,TRBV4-1,TRBJ2-1,TGCGCCAGCAGCCGGACCCAAGGACTAGCGGGAGGAGGGAATGAGCAGTTCTTC,CASSRTQGLAGGGNEQFF
15,TRBD2,many,TRBV29-1,TRBJ2-1,TGCAGCGCTGACCCGGGACTAGCTTCCAACAATGAGCAGTTCTTC,CSADPGLASNNEQFF
13,NA,NA,TRBV3-1,TRBJ2-7,TGTGCCAGCAGACACAGTTCGGCCTACGAGCAGTACTTC,CASRHSSAYEQYF
13,NA,NA,TRBV6-2/TRBV6-3,TRBJ1-2,TGTGCCAGCAGGGGCGGAGGGGACTATGGCTACACCTTC,CASRGGGDYGYTF
17,TRBD2,few,TRBV19,TRBJ2-7,TGTGCCAGTGCCCATCGGGCTTTGGGACTAGCGCTCTACGAGCAGTACTTC,CASAHRALGLALYEQYF
14,NA,many,TRBV6-1,TRBJ2-7,TGTGCCAGCAGCCATGACGGCACGACCTACGAGCAGTACTTC,CASSHDGTTYEQYF
13,NA,few,TRBV6-1,TRBJ2-1,TGTGCCAGCAGCCCCGACATTTACAATGAGCAGTTCTTC,CASSPDIYNEQFF
15,TRBD1,NA,TRBV15,TRBJ1-3,TGTGCCACCAGCGTAACCAGGGGGTCGGGAAACACCATATATTTT,CATSVTRGSGNTIYF
16,TRBD1,few,TRBV18,TRBJ2-7,TGTGCCAGCTCACCACCGGGACAGGTGAACTCCTACGAGCAGTACTTC,CASSPPGQVNSYEQYF
13,NA,NA,TRBV10-3,TRBJ2-1,TGTGCCATCAGTGAGTCGGGAGGAAATGAGCAGTTCTTC,CAISESGGNEQFF
19,TRBD2,few,TRBV11-1,TRBJ2-2,TGTGCCAGCAGCTACGTGGGACTAGCGGGAGGTACAGGCACCGGGGAGCTGTTTTTT,CASSYVGLAGGTGTGELFF
13,NA,many,TRBV18,TRBJ1-2,TGTGCCAGCTCACCACCGTTCGTCTATGGCTACACCTTC,CASSPPFVYGYTF
17,TRBD1,NA,TRBV14,TRBJ2-7,TGTGCCAGCAGCCAAGATGCGGGACAGGGCAACCCCTACGAGCAGTACTTC,CASSQDAGQGNPYEQYF
16,NA,NA,TRBV10-3,TRBJ2-6,TGTGCCATCAGTGAGTCGATGGGAGTTGGGGCCAACGTCCTGACTTTC,CAISESMGVGANVLTF
15,TRBD2,many,TRBV20-1,TRBJ2-1,TGCAGTGCTAGATTAGGGACTAGTTACTACAATGAGCAGTTCTTC,CSARLGTSYYNEQFF
12,NA,many,TRBV7-2,TRBJ2-1,TGTGCCAGCAGCTTATTGACGAATGAGCAGTTCTTC,CASSLLTNEQFF
15,TRBD1,NA,TRBV20-1,TRBJ2-1,TGCAGTGCTCTCTCCGGGACAGGGGTCTACAATGAGCAGTTCTTC,CSALSGTGVYNEQFF
16,TRBD1,many,TRBV18,TRBJ2-3,TGTGCCAGCTCACTCGGGACAGGGGGCTTGGCAGATACGCAGTATTTT,CASSLGTGGLADTQYF
20,TRBD2,many,TRBV11-2,TRBJ2-4,TGTGCCAGCAGCCCCCGGACTAGCGGGAGGACCCTTGACGCCAAAAACATTCAGTACTTC,CASSPRTSGRTLDAKNIQYF
14,NA,many,TRBV7-2,TRBJ2-4,TGTGCCAGCAGCTTAGGGTTAGCCAAAAACATTCAGTACTTC,CASSLGLAKNIQYF
13,NA,NA,TRBV20-1,TRBJ1-5,TGCAGTGCTAGAGATATGGCGAATCAGCCCCAGCATTTT,CSARDMANQPQHF
13,TRBD2,few,TRBV4-3,TRBJ2-1,TGCGCCAGCAGCCAAGAAGGGAGGGCCGAGCAGTTCTTC,CASSQEGRAEQFF
13,NA,few,TRBV9,TRBJ2-5,TGTGCCAGCAGCTACGACTACCAAGAGACCCAGTACTTC,CASSYDYQETQYF
14,NA,many,TRBV5-1,TRBJ2-3,TGCGCCAGCAGCTTGGCCGCAGGCACAGATACGCAGTATTTT,CASSLAAGTDTQYF
15,TRBD2,many,TRBV4-3,TRBJ2-7,TGCGCCAGCAGCCAAGAGGGCGGGAGCTTATACGAGCAGTACTTC,CASSQEGGSLYEQYF
16,NA,many,TRBV7-2,TRBJ2-1,TGTGCCAGCAGCACATCGTGGGGGAGCTCCTACAATGAGCAGTTCTTC,CASSTSWGSSYNEQFF
15,NA,NA,TRBV29-1,TRBJ2-1,TGCAGCGTTGACCACCCGGAGGGGGTTGGGTTGGGGCAGTTCTTC,CSVDHPEGVGLGQFF
15,NA,few,TRBV4-3,TRBJ2-5,TGCGCCAGCCCTCGGCAGGCGGGACAACAAGAGACCCAGTACTTC,CASPRQAGQQETQYF
14,NA,NA,TRBV9,TRBJ2-1,TGTGCCAGCAGCGTAGCTGTAGTTTACGATGAGCAGTTCTTC,CASSVAVVYDEQFF
15,TRBD2,many,TRBV20-1,TRBJ2-3,TGCAGTGCCTCAAAAGGACTAGCGGGAACAGATACGCAGTATTTT,CSASKGLAGTDTQYF
14,NA,NA,TRBV7-9,TRBJ2-1,TGTGCCAGCAGCCGACCGGGGAACTACAATGAGCAGTTCTTC,CASSRPGNYNEQFF
14,NA,NA,TRBV9,TRBJ2-5,TGTGCCAGCAGCGATGGGCCCGTCCAGGAGACCCAGTACTTC,CASSDGPVQETQYF
15,NA,few,TRBV12-5,TRBJ1-2,TGTGCTAGTGGTTACCTGACCGATTTTAACTATGGCTACACCTTC,CASGYLTDFNYGYTF
15,TRBD2,NA,TRBV5-1,TRBJ2-7,TGCGCCAGCAGCCAGGGACTAGCGGGAGTGTTCGAGCAGTACTTC,CASSQGLAGVFEQYF
16,TRBD1,many,TRBV24-1,TRBJ2-1,TGTGCCACCAGTGAGGGACAGTGGGCGTCCTACAATGAGCAGTTCTTC,CATSEGQWASYNEQFF
13,NA,NA,TRBV12-5,TRBJ2-2,TGTGCTAGTGGTTTGCCGAACACCGGGGAGCTGTTTTTT,CASGLPNTGELFF
17,TRBD2,many,TRBV5-6,TRBJ2-7,TGTGCCAGCAGCTTGCTAGCGGGGCAGAGCGGGGCCTACGAGCAGTACTTC,CASSLLAGQSGAYEQYF
15,NA,few,TRBV5-1,TRBJ2-3,TGCGCCAGCAGCTTGTGGCCAGGCTGGACAGATACGCAGTATTTT,CASSLWPGWTDTQYF
11,NA,NA,TRBV12-3/TRBV12-4,TRBJ2-1,TGTGCCAGCAGCCGTGGTACCGATCAGTTCTTC,CASSRGTDQFF
14,NA,few,TRBV30,TRBJ2-6,TGTGCCTGGAGGCGACTCCCTGGGGCCAACGTCCTGACTTTC,CAWRRLPGANVLTF
13,TRBD2,few,TRBV20-1,TRBJ2-7,TGCAGTGCTAGGGGACTAGCGGAATACGAGCAGTACTTC,CSARGLAEYEQYF
14,NA,many,TRBV7-6,TRBJ2-5,TGTGCCAGCAGCTTAGAGCCAGCCCGGGAGACCCAGTACTTC,CASSLEPARETQYF
12,NA,many,TRBV20-1,TRBJ2-3,TGCAGTGCTATGGAGTCGGCAGATACGCAGTATTTT,CSAMESADTQYF
15,NA,many,TRBV12-5,TRBJ2-1,TGTGCTAGTGGTTCCGACCCGTTCATCTACAATGAGCAGTTCTTC,CASGSDPFIYNEQFF
15,TRBD1,many,TRBV9,TRBJ1-1,TGTGCCAGCAGCGCCCACCCGGACAGGTTGGCTGAAGCTTTCTTT,CASSAHPDRLAEAFF
14,TRBD1,few,TRBV6-1,TRBJ1-1,TGTGCCAGCATTCCCAGGACAGGGGGCACTGAAGCTTTCTTT,CASIPRTGGTEAFF
14,TRBD2,NA,TRBV20-1,TRBJ2-5,TGCAGTGCTCATTCCGGGACTAGCTACGAGACCCAGTACTTC,CSAHSGTSYETQYF
15,NA,few,TRBV28,TRBJ2-7,TGTGCCAGCAGATCCCCGGGGGACAGCTCCTACGAGCAGTACTTC,CASRSPGDSSYEQYF
16,TRBD2,NA,TRBV19,TRBJ2-1,TGTGCCAGTACCTCGACTAGCGGGAGCTCCTACAATGAGCAGTTCTTC,CASTSTSGSSYNEQFF
13,TRBD1,many,TRBV29-1,TRBJ2-3,TGCAGCGGGGACAGCCTACCCACAGATACGCAGTATTTT,CSGDSLPTDTQYF
8,NA,many,TRBV20-1,TRBJ1-1,TGCAGTGCCAACAAGGCGCTCTTT,CSANKALF
14,TRBD1,NA,TRBV5-1,TRBJ2-7,TGCGCCAGCAGTAGGGGACAGGCTAAAGCCGAGCAGTACTTC,CASSRGQAKAEQYF
17,TRBD2,many,TRBV11-2,TRBJ2-7,TGTGCCAGCAGCCGCGGACTAGCGGACCAGAGCTCCTACGAGCAGTACTTC,CASSRGLADQSSYEQYF
16,NA,NA,TRBV7-9,TRBJ1-3,TGTGCCAGCAGCTTAGCCCGGCGGGCCTCTGGAAACACCATATATTTT,CASSLARRASGNTIYF